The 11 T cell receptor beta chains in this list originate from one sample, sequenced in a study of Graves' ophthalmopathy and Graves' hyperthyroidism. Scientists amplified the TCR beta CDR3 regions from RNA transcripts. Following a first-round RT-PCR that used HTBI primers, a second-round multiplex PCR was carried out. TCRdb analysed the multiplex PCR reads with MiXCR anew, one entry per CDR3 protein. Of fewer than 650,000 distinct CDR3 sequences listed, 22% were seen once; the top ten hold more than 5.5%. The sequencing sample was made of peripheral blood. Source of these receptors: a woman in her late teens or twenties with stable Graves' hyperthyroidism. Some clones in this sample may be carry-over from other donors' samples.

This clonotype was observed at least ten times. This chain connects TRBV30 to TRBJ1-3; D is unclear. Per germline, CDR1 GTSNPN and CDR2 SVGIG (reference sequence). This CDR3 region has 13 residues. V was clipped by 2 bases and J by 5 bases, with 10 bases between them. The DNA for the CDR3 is TGTGCCTGGAGTAGGCAGGATAGAAACACCATATATTTT. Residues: CAWSRQDRNTIYF. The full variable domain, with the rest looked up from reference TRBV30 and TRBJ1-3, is SQTIHQWPATLVQPVGSPLSLECTVEGTSNPNLYWYRQAAGRGLQLLFYSVGIGQISSEVPQNLSASRPQDRQFILSSKKLLLSDSGFYLCAWSRQDRNTIYFGEGSWLTVV.

CDR3 loop: CASSEVTSQETQYF. CDR3 nucleotides: TGTGCCAGCAGTGAAGTCACATCTCAAGAGACCCAGTACTTC. This chain joins TRBV6-1 and TRBJ2-5; D not certain. The CDR3 totals 14 residues. Germline loops: CDR1 MNHNS, CDR2 SASEGT. Between the trimmed V and J ends, which lost 1 base and 2 bases, there was a span of 8 bases.

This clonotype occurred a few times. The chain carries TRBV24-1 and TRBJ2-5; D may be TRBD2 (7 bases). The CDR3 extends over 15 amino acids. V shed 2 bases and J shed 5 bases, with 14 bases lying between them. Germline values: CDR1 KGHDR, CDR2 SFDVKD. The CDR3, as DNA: TGTGCCACCAGTGATTCCGGGGGGCCCGGGGAGACCCAGTACTTC. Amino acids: CATSDSGGPGETQYF.

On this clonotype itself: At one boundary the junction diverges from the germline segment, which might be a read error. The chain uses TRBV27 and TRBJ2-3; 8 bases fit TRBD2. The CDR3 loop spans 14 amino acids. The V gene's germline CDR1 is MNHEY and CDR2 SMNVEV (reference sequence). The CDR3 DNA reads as TGTGCCAGCAGTTTACGGGGGGGCGCAGATAGGCAGTATTTT. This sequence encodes CASSLRGGADRQYF.

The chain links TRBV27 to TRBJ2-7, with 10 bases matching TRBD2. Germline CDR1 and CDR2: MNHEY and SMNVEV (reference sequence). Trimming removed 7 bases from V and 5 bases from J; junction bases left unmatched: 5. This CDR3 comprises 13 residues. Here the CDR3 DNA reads TGTGCCAGCACCAGCGGGAGGGCCCACGAGCAGTACTTC. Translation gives CASTSGRAHEQYF.

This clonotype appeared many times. CDR3 nucleotide sequence: TGTGCCAGCAGAGGTGGGGACGGAAGCTCTGGGGCCAACGTCCTGACTTTC. Its translation: CASRGGDGSSGANVLTF. The chain joins TRBV2 to TRBJ2-6, with D tentatively TRBD1 or TRBD2 (5 bases each). Germline loops: CDR1 SNHLY, CDR2 FYNNEI. The V gene lost 6 bases and the J gene lost 0 bases, with 15 bases spanning the gap. The CDR3 contains 17 residues.

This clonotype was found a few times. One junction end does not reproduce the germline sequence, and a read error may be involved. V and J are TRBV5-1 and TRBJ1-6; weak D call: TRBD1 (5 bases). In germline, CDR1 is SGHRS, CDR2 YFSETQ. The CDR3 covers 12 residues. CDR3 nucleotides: TGCGCCAGCAGCGGGGGGAATTCACACCTCCACTTT. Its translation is CASSGGNSHLHF.

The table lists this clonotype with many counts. This chain's CDR3 is CASRGRDRGRGGARETQYF. The CDR3 DNA reads TGTGCCAGTAGAGGCCGGGACAGGGGCCGGGGAGGAGCCCGGGAGACCCAGTACTTC. This sequence joins TRBV19 and TRBJ2-5; TRBD1 aligns across 10 bases. CDR3 length: 19 residues. Germline loops: CDR1 LNHDA, CDR2 SQIVND (reference sequence). J was trimmed by 5 bases and V by 6 bases; bases with no gene match: 21.

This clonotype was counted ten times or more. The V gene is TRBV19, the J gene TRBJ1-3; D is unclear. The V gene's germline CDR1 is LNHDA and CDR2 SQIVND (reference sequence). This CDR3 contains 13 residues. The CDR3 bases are TGTATAAGGAGGCGCCTCTCTGGAAACACCATATATTTT. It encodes CIRRRLSGNTIYF.

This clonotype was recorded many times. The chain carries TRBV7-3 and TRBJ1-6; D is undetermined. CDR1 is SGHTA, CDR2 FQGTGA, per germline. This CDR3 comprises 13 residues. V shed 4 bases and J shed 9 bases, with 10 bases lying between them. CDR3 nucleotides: TGTGCCAGCAGCTATATCAGAGGTTCACCCCTCCACTTT. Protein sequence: CASSYIRGSPLHF.

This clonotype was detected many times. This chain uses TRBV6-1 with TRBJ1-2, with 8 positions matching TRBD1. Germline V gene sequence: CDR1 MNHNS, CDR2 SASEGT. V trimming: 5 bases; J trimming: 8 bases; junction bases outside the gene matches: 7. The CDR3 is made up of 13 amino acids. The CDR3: CASSIDRGGGYTF. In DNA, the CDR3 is TGTGCCAGCAGTATTGACAGGGGAGGAGGCTACACCTTC.